These 22 T cell receptor beta chains were sequenced from one sample in a study of post-analysis software for immune sequencing data. Findings and limits, study-wide: Controls had lower frequencies than patients of about 5 TRBV segments, which included TRBV5-6, TRBV5-1 and TRBV20-1.

Unique molecular identifiers featured in each of the TCR beta cDNA libraries. TCRdb re-derived calls from the PCR reads in MiXCR, one entry per CDR3 protein. The sample has approximately 570,000 distinct CDR3 sequences, 40% to 50% seen once; the top ten hold more than 1.5%. Their antigen targets remain unknown. Sequencing was performed on blood. The receptor set was obtained from a girl aged 10 to 17 with multiple sclerosis.

This clonotype was seen a handful of times. The chain couples TRBV7-9 to TRBJ2-7; 9 nucleotides match TRBD1. CDR1 and CDR2 from the germline V gene are SEHNR and FQNEAQ (reference sequence). The V segment lost 6 bases and the J segment 5 bases; nucleotides outside the gene matches: 8. The CDR3 consists of 14 residues. The CDR3 nucleotides are TGTGCCAGCAGTTCCGGGACAGGGCAAAACGAGCAGTACTTC. Translated, it gives CASSSGTGQNEQYF.

This clonotype was seen only a few times. This rearrangement joins TRBV29-1 to TRBJ2-1; a possible D gene is TRBD1 (6 bases). This CDR3 is built from 11 residues. Germline V gene sequence: CDR1 SQVTM, CDR2 ANQGSEA. V lost 7 bases and J lost 6, with 10 bases in between. CDR3 coding DNA: TGCAGCGGGTCAGGGGTCAATGAGCAGTTCTTC. It specifies CSGSGVNEQFF.

This chain uses TRBV6-4 with TRBJ2-2, with D uncertain. The V gene lost 2 bases and the J gene lost 4 bases, with 8 bases spanning the gap. The germline V gene has CDR1 MRHNA and CDR2 SNTAGT. The CDR3 has 14 residues. CDR3: CASSDVASTGELFF. For the CDR3, the DNA is TGTGCCAGCAGTGACGTGGCATCCACCGGGGAGCTGTTTTTT.

This chain uses TRBV2 with TRBJ1-5; D is uncertain. This CDR3 region has 19 residues. Germline CDR1 is SNHLY and CDR2 is FYNNEI. The V end was cut by 2 bases, the J end by 1 base, with 21 bases between. The CDR3 loop is CASSERGARQLISNQPQHF. Here the CDR3 DNA reads TGTGCCAGCAGTGAACGGGGAGCTCGTCAACTCATAAGCAATCAGCCCCAGCATTTT.

This clonotype was picked up one time. The V call is TRBV7-9, the J call TRBJ2-6; TRBD1 matches 10 bases. Germline lookup yields CDR1 SEHNR and CDR2 FQNEAQ (reference sequence). With V trimmed by 4 bases and J by 1 base, 10 bases remained unmatched. CDR3 length equals 19 residues. In DNA, the CDR3 is TGTGCCAGCAGCTATCCCAGACAGGGGGCTAAATCTGGGGCCAACGTCCTGACTTTC. Encoded protein: CASSYPRQGAKSGANVLTF.

The rearrangement uses TRBV2 and TRBJ2-1, with D unclear. Looked up from germline, CDR1 is SNHLY and CDR2 is FYNNEI. The V end lost 3 bases, the J end lost 8 bases, and 14 bases lay between the germline ends. The CDR3 extends over 14 amino acids. The CDR3 region has the DNA TGTGCCAGCAGTGATAGGGATGGTACCTATGAGCAGTTCTTC. Translation: CASSDRDGTYEQFF. Complete variable domain (other parts from reference TRBV2 and TRBJ2-1): EPEVTQTPSHQVTQMGQEVILRCVPISNHLYFYWYRQILGQKVEFLVSFYNNEISEKSEIFDDQFSVERPDGSNFTLKIRSTKLEDSAMYFCASSDRDGTYEQFFGPGTRLTVL.

V and J are TRBV20-1 and TRBJ1-2; no reliable D call. The CDR3 is 11 amino acids. Deletions cut 5 bases from V and 8 bases from J, with 12 bases between. Germline values: CDR1 DFQATT, CDR2 SNEGSKA (reference sequence). In DNA, the CDR3 is TGCAGTGCTCGGATCTTGCCGGGCTACACCTTC. Its protein product is CSARILPGYTF.

There are a few counts of this clonotype. The chain links TRBV6-5 to TRBJ2-7, with D unclear. Per the germline V gene, CDR1 is MNHEY and CDR2 is SVGAGI. With 2 bases removed from V and 3 bases from J, the gap between germline ends came to 11 bases. The CDR3 is 14 residues long. The CDR3 bases are TGTGCCAGCAGTTACCTAGACTCAGGCTACGAGCAGTACTTC. This gives the protein CASSYLDSGYEQYF.

This clonotype was seen a handful of times. The chain links TRBV2 to TRBJ2-5; no clear D. Trimming removed 1 base at V and 5 bases at J, with 11 bases between. CDR1 is SNHLY, CDR2 FYNNEI, per germline. The CDR3 runs 14 residues. This CDR3 is CASSEGPIGETQYF. In DNA form, the CDR3 reads TGTGCCAGCAGTGAAGGACCCATCGGGGAGACCCAGTACTTC. Using reference TRBV2 and TRBJ2-5 for the parts outside the CDR3, the full variable domain is EPEVTQTPSHQVTQMGQEVILRCVPISNHLYFYWYRQILGQKVEFLVSFYNNEISEKSEIFDDQFSVERPDGSNFTLKIRSTKLEDSAMYFCASSEGPIGETQYFGPGTRLLVL.

This clonotype has more than one count but fewer than ten. The chain carries TRBV10-2 and TRBJ2-7, with TRBD1 as a possible D gene (5 bases). V lost 7 bases to trimming and J lost 1 base, with 14 bases between them. CDR1 is WSHSY and CDR2 is SAAADI in the germline V gene. The CDR3 loop spans 14 amino acids. CDR3 loop: CASTLPGQSYEQYF. The CDR3 DNA reads TGCGCCAGCACCCTTCCAGGGCAGTCCTACGAGCAGTACTTC.

The V call is TRBV12-3 or TRBV12-4, the J call TRBJ1-5; D call uncertain. This CDR3 contains 14 residues. Between the trimmed V and J ends, which lost 6 bases and 0 bases, there was a span of 9 bases. The CDR3 region has the DNA TGTGCCAGCAGACCTACAGCTAGCAATCAGCCCCAGCATTTT. Protein sequence: CASRPTASNQPQHF.

The genes are TRBV5-1 and TRBJ2-1; 8 nucleotides match TRBD2. Germline V gene lookup returns CDR1 SGHRS and CDR2 YFSETQ. The CDR3 totals 16 residues. The J segment lost 6 bases and the V segment lost 3 bases, leaving 11 bases of the junction unmatched. The CDR3 loop is CASSSAGREGSNEQFF. CDR3 nucleotides: TGCGCCAGCAGCTCCGCGGGTCGGGAGGGTTCCAATGAGCAGTTCTTC. The complete variable domain, with remaining parts taken from reference TRBV5-1 and TRBJ2-1, reads KAGVTQTPRYLIKTRGQQVTLSCSPISGHRSVSWYQQTPGQGLQFLFEYFSETQRNKGNFPGRFSGRQFSNSRSEMNVSTLELGDSALYLCASSSAGREGSNEQFFGPGTRLTVL.

This clonotype occurred a few times. This rearrangement joins TRBV7-3 to TRBJ2-3, with D perhaps matching TRBD2 (7 bases). V was clipped by 5 bases and J by 3 bases, with 18 bases between them. The germline CDR1 and CDR2 sequences are SGHTA and FQGTGA. The CDR3 has 16 amino acids. This chain's CDR3 is CASSPIPGGRTDTQYF. The CDR3 bases are TGTGCCAGCAGCCCTATCCCCGGGGGGCGGACAGATACGCAGTATTTT.

This chain uses TRBV30 with TRBJ2-1; no reliable D call. The CDR3 sequence is 14 residues long. Trimming took 0 bases from V and 5 from J, leaving 11 bases between them. Germline V gene lookup returns CDR1 GTSNPN and CDR2 SVGIG (reference sequence). The DNA of the CDR3 is TGTGCCTGGAGTGTAGGTGCCGGGCACAATGAGCAGTTCTTC. Translated: CAWSVGAGHNEQFF.

The J gene is TRBJ2-1, the V gene TRBV27, with 13 bases fitting TRBD2. Germline CDR1 MNHEY, CDR2 SMNVEV (reference sequence). Unmatched junction bases numbered 15, after V lost 7 bases and J lost 12 bases. The CDR3 has 16 residues. CDR3 sequence (DNA): TGTGCCAGCACCCCAACTAGCGGGAGGGCCTACGGGTCGCAGTTCTTC. As protein: CASTPTSGRAYGSQFF.

The chain uses TRBV12-3 or TRBV12-4 and TRBJ2-1; D may be TRBD2 (7 bases). The CDR3 totals 16 residues. V was pared by 7 bases and J by 9 bases, with 25 bases between. The CDR3 region is CASTVGGRGSGGEQFF. CDR3 nucleotide sequence: TGTGCCAGCACCGTGGGGGGGCGCGGGAGTGGTGGTGAGCAGTTCTTC.

This clonotype was seen more than once but under ten times. V usage is TRBV27 and J usage is TRBJ2-5; a possible D gene is TRBD1 (6 bases). In germline, CDR1 is MNHEY, CDR2 SMNVEV (reference sequence). V dropped 5 bases and J dropped 2 bases, with 12 bases sitting between them. This CDR3 is 14 amino acids long. CDR3 amino acids: CASSPQGIQETQYF. Written as DNA, the CDR3 is TGTGCCAGCAGTCCCCAGGGGATTCAAGAGACCCAGTACTTC.

The rearrangement joins TRBV9 to TRBJ2-7; 14 nucleotides line up with TRBD2. This CDR3 has 17 residues. The V and J ends lost 3 bases and 2 bases, in that order; junction bases with no gene match: 7. CDR1 is SGDLS, CDR2 YYNGEE, per germline. The CDR3 DNA follows: TGTGCCAGCAGCGGCCCCGCGACTAGCGGGAGGGCCTACGAGCAGTACTTC. The encoded protein is CASSGPATSGRAYEQYF.

The sample holds a few counts of this clonotype. The chain is built from TRBV29-1 and TRBJ2-1; 8 nucleotides align to TRBD2. This CDR3 has 11 amino acids. Germline V gives CDR1 SQVTM, CDR2 ANQGSEA. Germline trimming cut 4 bases from V and 8 bases from J; bases unmatched to any gene: 1. The chain's CDR3 is CSVAAGDEQFF. Here the CDR3 DNA reads TGCAGCGTTGCAGCGGGAGATGAGCAGTTCTTC.

On this clonotype: Germline is not matched at one junction end, which may reflect a read error. The chain employs TRBV13 and TRBJ2-6; the D call may be TRBD1 or TRBD2 (5 bases each). This CDR3 comprises 19 residues. Germline values: CDR1 PRHDT, CDR2 FYEKMQ (reference sequence). In DNA, the CDR3 is TGTGCCAGCAGCTTAGGAGACGGACTTGAGAGCTCTGGGGCCAACGTCCGGACTTTC. This gives the protein CASSLGDGLESSGANVRTF.

This clonotype was seen a single time. A much larger clonotype is one base distant, so this may be a read error. V is TRBV6-5 and J is TRBJ2-6; D gene ambiguous. CDR3 length: 15 residues. Between the trimmed V and J ends, which lost 2 bases and 0 bases, there was a span of 5 bases. Germline lookup yields CDR1 MNHEY and CDR2 SVGAGI. DNA of the CDR3: TGTGCCAGCAGTTACCCCCGCTCTGGGGCCAACGTCCTGACTTTC. Its protein product is CASSYPRSGANVLTF.

The sample holds a few counts of this clonotype. The chain carries TRBV27 and TRBJ2-5; maybe TRBD2 (6 bases). TRBJ2-4 matches the DNA end more closely, so the J call is doubtful. The CDR3 is made up of 14 amino acids. Germline values: CDR1 MNHEY, CDR2 SMNVEV (reference sequence). CDR3 residues: CASSFGGLGGIQYF. In nucleotides, the CDR3 is TGTGCCAGCAGTTTCGGGGGTTTGGGAGGCATTCAGTACTTC.